The 17 T cell receptor beta chains given below trace back to one sample, sequenced in a study of cytotoxic CD8 clonotypes in ibrutinib-treated CLL. TCRdb's table, derived via immunoSEQ multiplex PCR, lists solely in-frame clones and lacks some. The data hold approximately 150,000 clones, with about 88% observed a single time. Material: PBMCs, obtained at disease progression, from a patient treated with ibrutinib. The receptor set was obtained from a human donor with chronic lymphocytic leukemia.

The chain has TRBV7-8 and TRBJ2-7; the match to TRBD2 covers 9 bases. The CDR3 sequence is 18 residues long. Germline-derived CDR1 and CDR2 are SGHVS and FQNEAQ. J was trimmed by 5 bases and V by 0 bases; bases with no gene match: 14. The CDR3 nucleotides read TGTGCCAGCAGCTTAGCGCATACCTTAGCGGGAGTTCTGAACGAGCAGTACTTC. Protein sequence: CASSLAHTLAGVLNEQYF. The full variable domain, completed using reference TRBV7-8 and TRBJ2-7, is GAGVSQSPRYKVAKRGQDVALRCDPISGHVSLFWYQQALGQGPEFLTYFQNEAQLDKSGLPSDRFFAERPEGSVSTLKIQRTQQEDSAVYLCASSLAHTLAGVLNEQYFGPGTRLTVT.

As DNA, the CDR3 is TGTGCCAGCCGAAAATTGGGACAGGGCACTGAAGCTTTCTTT. It encodes CASRKLGQGTEAFF. The rearrangement joins TRBV25-1 to TRBJ1-1; TRBD1 matches 9 bases. CDR1 is MGHDK and CDR2 is SYGVNS in the germline V gene. Losses at the gene ends were 8 bases for V and 4 bases for J; bases not matched to a gene: 8. The CDR3 length is 14 residues.

V gene TRBV5-1 combines with J gene TRBJ2-7, with 12 positions matching TRBD2. V lost 4 bases and J lost 3; bases outside the gene matches: 11. This CDR3 is 17 amino acids long. Germline V gene data show CDR1 as SGHRS and CDR2 as YFSETQ. CDR3 nucleotides: TGCGCCAGCAGCCCACCTGGACTAGCGGGGATAGACTACGAGCAGTACTTC. Its protein product is CASSPPGLAGIDYEQYF.

The chain links TRBV5-6 to TRBJ1-4; D ambiguous. The ends were cut back, 0 bases at V and 8 bases at J, with 14 bases in the middle. The CDR3 covers 15 residues. CDR1 and CDR2 (germline): SGHDT, YYEEEE. CDR3 amino acids: CASSLDRKGSEKLFF. The CDR3 DNA is TGTGCCAGCAGCTTGGATCGCAAGGGAAGCGAAAAACTGTTTTTT.

J is TRBJ1-1 and V is TRBV21-1; TRBD1 was called by the table and not checked on the DNA. TRBV21-1 is a known pseudogene. This CDR3 has 11 residues. The CDR3 DNA is TGTGCCAGCGGCGGACAGCTAGAAGCTTTCTTT. Its protein is CASGGQLEAFF.

V usage is TRBV5-4 and J usage is TRBJ1-4; D perhaps matches TRBD1 (5 bases). The CDR3 loop spans 14 amino acids. Germline-derived CDR1 and CDR2 are SGHNT and YYREEE (reference sequence). The V and J ends lost 4 bases and 4 bases respectively, with 11 bases between them. Here the CDR3 DNA reads TGTGCCAGCAGCCAGGACAAGATTAATGAAAAACTGTTTTTT. Translated: CASSQDKINEKLFF.

The chain carries TRBV6-6 and TRBJ2-3; D may match TRBD1 or TRBD2 (5 bases each). Per germline, CDR1 MNHNY and CDR2 SVGAGI (reference sequence). The V gene lost 6 bases and the J gene lost 4 bases, with 20 bases spanning the gap. The CDR3 totals 16 residues. This CDR3 reads CASSPYRDAVADTQYF. The CDR3 DNA follows: TGTGCCAGCAGCCCTTACCGGGACGCCGTGGCAGATACGCAGTATTTT.

The rearrangement joins TRBV4-1 to TRBJ2-7; D remains ambiguous. This CDR3 comprises 18 residues. The ends were cut back, 0 bases at V and 0 bases at J, with 18 bases in the middle. In germline, CDR1 is MGHRA, CDR2 YSYEKL. CDR3 nucleotide sequence: TGCGCCAGCAGCCAAGAGGCCACGCGACATCTAAGCTCCTACGAGCAGTACTTC. It is translated as CASSQEATRHLSSYEQYF.

The chain has TRBV7-2 and TRBJ1-2, with 7 positions matching TRBD1. Trimming at V came to 5 bases and at J to 4 bases, leaving 16 bases not matched to a gene. The CDR3 consists of 17 residues. Germline loops: CDR1 SGHTA, CDR2 FQGNSA. The CDR3 is CASSPDGLRTGSYGYTF. The CDR3 DNA sequence: TGTGCCAGCAGCCCGGACGGGTTACGGACAGGATCCTATGGCTACACCTTC.

The CDR3 DNA reads TGTGCCAGCAGCTTGGAAGAGAGACCCTATGGCTACACCTTC. This encodes CASSLEERPYGYTF. The chain employs TRBV7-9 and TRBJ1-2; D is unresolved. Between the trimmed V and J ends, which lost 3 bases and 4 bases, there was a span of 12 bases. CDR1 and CDR2 (germline): SEHNR, FQNEAQ (reference sequence). This CDR3 has 14 amino acids.

This chain joins TRBV5-1 and TRBJ2-1; either TRBD1 or TRBD2 may supply D (5 bases each). The ends were cut back, 2 bases at V and 4 bases at J, with 10 bases in the middle. This CDR3 has 14 amino acids. Germline V lookup: CDR1 SGHRS, CDR2 YFSETQ. The DNA for the CDR3 is TGCGCCAGCAGCTTAGGGGACCCTTACAATGAGCAGTTCTTC. This translates into CASSLGDPYNEQFF.

This chain connects TRBV7-6 to TRBJ2-3; TRBD2 matches 9 bases. The CDR3 sequence is 20 residues long. Germline CDR1 SGHVS, CDR2 FNYEAQ. The ends lost 3 bases at V and 0 bases at J; junction bases unmatched: 16. The chain's CDR3 is CASSFRSRGLAGLSTDTQYF. In DNA, the CDR3 is TGTGCCAGCAGCTTTAGATCCAGGGGTCTAGCGGGACTTAGCACAGATACGCAGTATTTT.

For the CDR3, the DNA is TGTGCCAGTAGTCCGCGGACAGGGGGCGCCTACAATGAGCAGTTCTTC. Its translation: CASSPRTGGAYNEQFF. The chain joins TRBV19 to TRBJ2-1; 11 bases fit TRBD1. The CDR3 totals 16 residues. CDR1 LNHDA and CDR2 SQIVND come from the germline V gene (reference sequence). Losses at the gene ends were 5 bases for V and 2 bases for J; bases not matched to a gene: 5.

The chain is built from TRBV6-5 and TRBJ2-7; D uncertain. V lost 6 bases to trimming and J lost 3 bases, with 18 bases between them. CDR1 MNHEY and CDR2 SVGAGI come from the germline V gene. The CDR3 has 15 amino acids. The CDR3 sequence: CASSPPKRAFYEQYF. For the CDR3, the DNA is TGTGCCAGCAGCCCTCCAAAACGGGCCTTCTACGAGCAGTACTTC.

The chain is built from TRBV5-1 and TRBJ2-5; D tentatively fits TRBD1 or TRBD2 (5 bases each). Germline lookup yields CDR1 SGHRS and CDR2 YFSETQ. The V and J ends lost 0 bases and 4 bases respectively, with 13 bases between them. There are 15 residues in the CDR3. CDR3 DNA: TGCGCCAGCAGCTTGGGTGGCAGGGAGAGAGAGACCCAGTACTTC. This encodes CASSLGGRERETQYF.

The chain links TRBV4-1 to TRBJ1-4; D is ambiguous. The CDR3 length is 16 residues. The ends were cut back, 1 base at V and 3 bases at J, with 12 bases in the middle. CDR1 is MGHRA, CDR2 YSYEKL, per germline. The CDR3 region has the DNA TGCGCCAGCAGCCAAGCCACGTCCGCGGCTAATGAAAAACTGTTTTTT. Its translation is CASSQATSAANEKLFF.

The chain uses TRBV6-5 and TRBJ2-1; no firm D call. The V end lost 6 bases, the J end lost 0 bases, and 12 bases lay between the germline ends. The CDR3 is 15 residues long. The germline gives CDR1 MNHEY, CDR2 SVGAGI. Here the CDR3 DNA reads TGTGCCAGCAGGTCGACCGCAAGCTCCTACAATGAGCAGTTCTTC. It yields the protein CASRSTASSYNEQFF.